The source of this TCR beta chain is a study of blood T cell repertoires in COVID-19. The ends were cut back, 5 bases at V and 3 bases at J, with 20 bases in the middle. Germline-derived CDR1 and CDR2 are MNHEY and SMNVEV (reference sequence). This CDR3 comprises 17 residues. Produced via immunoSEQ multiplex PCR; TCRdb's table is partial and in-frame only. The sample contains 88,000 or so clones, approximately 86% of which appear only once. The chain employs TRBV27 and TRBJ1-5; TRBD1 might be the D (5 bases). This TCR derives from a man between 60 and 70 years old with acute or convalescent COVID-19. The sequenced sample consisted of peripheral blood. This chain's CDR3 is CASSPIRLPGVNQPQHF. CDR3 bases: TGTGCCAGCAGTCCCATAAGACTCCCGGGGGTCAATCAGCCCCAGCATTTT.